Listed below are T cell receptor beta chains from one sample, sequenced in a study of cytomegalovirus exposure and HLA in healthy donors. Only in-frame clones appear in the TCRdb table, and some are missing; sequencing was by immunoSEQ multiplex PCR. The sample has 90,000 to 110,000 clones, roughly 13% seen once; the top ten hold about 16%. What was sequenced was PBMCs. The receptors shown here come from a man aged 40-50 years in good health and CMV-seropositive. Both conserved end residues are part of each CDR3. The D gene is left open where the match is weak. Size is stated for part of the rows, as once, few or many counts, or as a class when the clone is expanded.

v_gene: TRBV6-1; abundance: few; j_gene: TRBJ1-5; d_gene: .; CDR3nt: TGTGCCAGCAGCCCACAGGGTGCCGCAAATCAGCCCCAGCATTTT; CDR3aa: CASSPQGAANQPQHF
v_gene: TRBV4-2; abundance: .; j_gene: TRBJ1-1; d_gene: .; CDR3nt: TGTGCCAGCAGCCAAGATCCCTCCTTCGGAGCTTTCTTT; CDR3aa: CASSQDPSFGAFF
v_gene: TRBV6-5; abundance: .; j_gene: TRBJ2-7; d_gene: .; CDR3nt: TGTGCCAGCAGTTACCAGTGGGAGCAGTACTTC; CDR3aa: CASSYQWEQYF
v_gene: TRBV19; abundance: few; j_gene: TRBJ2-3; d_gene: TRBD2; CDR3nt: TGTGCCAGTACCATTAGCGGGAGAACAGATACGCAGTATTTT; CDR3aa: CASTISGRTDTQYF
v_gene: TRBV30; abundance: few; j_gene: TRBJ2-2; d_gene: .; CDR3nt: TGTGCCTGGAGATGGCCCGGGGAGCTGTTTTTT; CDR3aa: CAWRWPGELFF
v_gene: TRBV5-1; abundance: .; j_gene: TRBJ2-2; d_gene: TRBD1; CDR3nt: TGCGCCAGCAGCTCTCTGGGACAGGGGATCTTTGCCGGGGAGCTGTTTTTT; CDR3aa: CASSSLGQGIFAGELFF
v_gene: TRBV29-1; abundance: .; j_gene: TRBJ2-1; d_gene: .; CDR3nt: TGCAGCGTTGAGGTGGGCGTTTGGGATGAGCAGTTCTTC; CDR3aa: CSVEVGVWDEQFF
v_gene: TRBV11-3; abundance: .; j_gene: TRBJ1-1; d_gene: .; CDR3nt: TGTGCCAGCAGCTCGGGGGGGAACACTGAAGCTTTCTTT; CDR3aa: CASSSGGNTEAFF
v_gene: TRBV7-6; abundance: few; j_gene: TRBJ2-2; d_gene: .; CDR3nt: TGTGCCAGCAGCTTAGCGCCGGGCGGGGAGCTGTTTTTT; CDR3aa: CASSLAPGGELFF
v_gene: TRBV4-2; abundance: .; j_gene: TRBJ2-1; d_gene: TRBD2; CDR3nt: TGTGCCAGCAGCCAAGTGTCAGCGGGAGAGGCCTACAATGAGCAGTTCTTC; CDR3aa: CASSQVSAGEAYNEQFF
v_gene: TRBV6-6; abundance: few; j_gene: TRBJ1-2; d_gene: TRBD1; CDR3nt: TGTGCCAGCAGACCCGCGGGACAGGGGTTTTCCTACACCTTC; CDR3aa: CASRPAGQGFSYTF
v_gene: TRBV10-3; abundance: few; j_gene: TRBJ2-5; d_gene: .; CDR3nt: TGTGCCATCAGTGAGGGAGGCCAAACCCAGTACTTC; CDR3aa: CAISEGGQTQYF
v_gene: TRBV27; abundance: few; j_gene: TRBJ2-2; d_gene: .; CDR3nt: TGTGCCAGCAGTTGGAGCGGGAACACCGGGGAGCTGTTTTTT; CDR3aa: CASSWSGNTGELFF
v_gene: TRBV6-6; abundance: few; j_gene: TRBJ2-7; d_gene: TRBD2; CDR3nt: TGTGCCAGCAGTTTGTCGGGACTAGCGGGAGTCGAGCAGTACTTC; CDR3aa: CASSLSGLAGVEQYF
v_gene: TRBV30; abundance: .; j_gene: TRBJ1-6; d_gene: .; CDR3nt: TGTGCCTGGAGTGTAATACGGGAATCACCCCTCCACTTT; CDR3aa: CAWSVIRESPLHF
v_gene: TRBV5-1; abundance: .; j_gene: TRBJ2-1; d_gene: TRBD2; CDR3nt: TGCGCCAGCAGCGAGGGACTAGCGGCCCTCAATGAGCAGTTCTTC; CDR3aa: CASSEGLAALNEQFF
v_gene: TRBV9; abundance: few; j_gene: TRBJ1-5; d_gene: TRBD1; CDR3nt: TGTGCCAGCAGCGCCACAGGGGCAAATCAGCCCCAGCATTTT; CDR3aa: CASSATGANQPQHF
v_gene: TRBV25-1; abundance: few; j_gene: TRBJ2-5; d_gene: .; CDR3nt: TGTGCCAGCAGTGGGTATGGACAGCTCCTAGAGACCCAGTACTTC; CDR3aa: CASSGYGQLLETQYF
v_gene: TRBV6-5; abundance: .; j_gene: TRBJ1-1; d_gene: .; CDR3nt: TGTGCCAGCCACAGGATGAACACTGAAGCTTTCTTT; CDR3aa: CASHRMNTEAFF
v_gene: TRBV10-3; abundance: .; j_gene: TRBJ1-2; d_gene: TRBD1; CDR3nt: TGTGCCATCACCCCAGGACAGGGTGGAAATGCTAACTATGGCTACACCTTC; CDR3aa: CAITPGQGGNANYGYTF
v_gene: TRBV7-6; abundance: .; j_gene: TRBJ2-2; d_gene: TRBD1; CDR3nt: TGTGCCAGCAGCCGGGACAGGGTGAACACCGGGGAGCTGTTTTTT; CDR3aa: CASSRDRVNTGELFF
v_gene: TRBV19; abundance: .; j_gene: TRBJ2-1; d_gene: TRBD1; CDR3nt: TGTGCCACCGAACTAGACAGGGGGCTTCACAATGAGCAGTTCTTC; CDR3aa: CATELDRGLHNEQFF
v_gene: TRBV10-3; abundance: .; j_gene: TRBJ2-7; d_gene: TRBD2; CDR3nt: TGTGCCATCAGAGCGGGACTATCCTACGAGCAGTACTTC; CDR3aa: CAIRAGLSYEQYF
v_gene: TRBV30; abundance: .; j_gene: TRBJ2-5; d_gene: .; CDR3nt: TGTGCCTGGAGTGCTATCGGACAACAAGAGACCCAGTACTTC; CDR3aa: CAWSAIGQQETQYF
v_gene: TRBV5-4; abundance: few; j_gene: TRBJ2-7; d_gene: .; CDR3nt: TGTGCCAGCAGCTTGGGGGGACTCTCTTCTTACGAGCAGTACTTC; CDR3aa: CASSLGGLSSYEQYF
v_gene: TRBV30; abundance: few; j_gene: TRBJ2-1; d_gene: .; CDR3nt: TGTGCCTGGAGTTACGGGAGCGGCAATGAGCAGTTCTTC; CDR3aa: CAWSYGSGNEQFF
v_gene: TRBV7-6; abundance: once; j_gene: TRBJ2-5; d_gene: TRBD2; CDR3nt: TGTGCCAGCAGCTCGAATCCGGGACTAGCGGGATCGGGGACCCAGTACTTC; CDR3aa: CASSSNPGLAGSGTQYF
v_gene: TRBV9; abundance: few; j_gene: TRBJ1-2; d_gene: .; CDR3nt: TGTGCCAGCACGTTCGCTGGGGCCAATTATGGCTACACCTTC; CDR3aa: CASTFAGANYGYTF
v_gene: TRBV5-6; abundance: .; j_gene: TRBJ2-2; d_gene: .; CDR3nt: TGTGCCAGCAGTATGGGGGCCACCGGGGAGCTGTTTTTT; CDR3aa: CASSMGATGELFF
v_gene: TRBV29-1; abundance: .; j_gene: TRBJ2-4; d_gene: TRBD1; CDR3nt: TGCAGCGTTGAAGACCGGGACAGCAAAAACATTCAGTACTTC; CDR3aa: CSVEDRDSKNIQYF
v_gene: TRBV6-1; abundance: .; j_gene: TRBJ2-7; d_gene: .; CDR3nt: TGTGCCAGCAGAGAGACGGGTCCGACCTACGAGCAGTACTTC; CDR3aa: CASRETGPTYEQYF
v_gene: TRBV19; abundance: few; j_gene: TRBJ2-7; d_gene: .; CDR3nt: TGTGCCAGTATGGACAGCGGGAACTACGAGCAGTACTTC; CDR3aa: CASMDSGNYEQYF
v_gene: TRBV5-1; abundance: few; j_gene: TRBJ2-5; d_gene: TRBD1; CDR3nt: TGCGCCAGCAGCTATCGGACAGGGGCCAGGTCTAATCAAGAGACCCAGTACTTC; CDR3aa: CASSYRTGARSNQETQYF
v_gene: TRBV7-9; abundance: few; j_gene: TRBJ1-1; d_gene: .; CDR3nt: TGTGCCAGCAGCTTAGGCTCCGGGGTTGGGAACACTGAAGCTTTCTTT; CDR3aa: CASSLGSGVGNTEAFF
v_gene: TRBV6-5; abundance: few; j_gene: TRBJ1-1; d_gene: .; CDR3nt: TGTGCCAGCAGGACACAGGGTCAAGGCACTGAAGCTTTCTTT; CDR3aa: CASRTQGQGTEAFF
v_gene: TRBV25-1; abundance: few; j_gene: TRBJ2-1; d_gene: TRBD2; CDR3nt: TGTGCCAGCAGTGCCGGGACTAGCCGGAATGAGCAGTTCTTC; CDR3aa: CASSAGTSRNEQFF
v_gene: TRBV2; abundance: few; j_gene: TRBJ2-1; d_gene: .; CDR3nt: TGTGCCAGCAGCGGGAGCTCCTACAATGAGCAGTTCTTC; CDR3aa: CASSGSSYNEQFF
v_gene: TRBV7-8; abundance: .; j_gene: TRBJ2-2; d_gene: .; CDR3nt: TGTGCCAGCAAGCCCCCGGGGGCCGGGGAGCTGTTTTTT; CDR3aa: CASKPPGAGELFF
v_gene: TRBV5-4; abundance: .; j_gene: TRBJ1-2; d_gene: TRBD1; CDR3nt: TGTGCCAGCAGCTTAGGGACAGCGGCCGCTAACTATGGCTACACCTTC; CDR3aa: CASSLGTAAANYGYTF
v_gene: TRBV10-2; abundance: .; j_gene: TRBJ2-7; d_gene: TRBD1; CDR3nt: TGCGCCAGCAGTGTGGGACAGCTCTACGAGCAGTACTTC; CDR3aa: CASSVGQLYEQYF
v_gene: TRBV7-3; abundance: few; j_gene: TRBJ2-6; d_gene: .; CDR3nt: TGTGCCAGCAGCTCCCCCAGTCCTGGGGCCAACGTCCTGACTTTC; CDR3aa: CASSSPSPGANVLTF
v_gene: TRBV5-1; abundance: .; j_gene: TRBJ2-7; d_gene: TRBD2; CDR3nt: TGCGCCAGCAGCTTGGTAGGGACTAGCGGAACCTACGAGCAGTACTTC; CDR3aa: CASSLVGTSGTYEQYF
v_gene: TRBV5-1; abundance: .; j_gene: TRBJ2-6; d_gene: TRBD1; CDR3nt: TGCGCCAGCACCCAACAGGGGGATGCCAACGTCCTGACTTTC; CDR3aa: CASTQQGDANVLTF
v_gene: TRBV27; abundance: few; j_gene: TRBJ2-7; d_gene: TRBD2; CDR3nt: TGTGCCAGCTCTTCCGGACTAGCTCTACACGAGCAGTACTTC; CDR3aa: CASSSGLALHEQYF
v_gene: TRBV7-2; abundance: few; j_gene: TRBJ2-2; d_gene: .; CDR3nt: TGTGCCAGCAGAGGACAATCTTGGACCGGGGAGCTGTTTTTT; CDR3aa: CASRGQSWTGELFF
v_gene: TRBV7-6; abundance: few; j_gene: TRBJ1-3; d_gene: .; CDR3nt: TGTGCCAGCAGCCAGGCCCCTGCGTATGGAAACACCATATATTTT; CDR3aa: CASSQAPAYGNTIYF
v_gene: TRBV11-3; abundance: .; j_gene: TRBJ2-1; d_gene: .; CDR3nt: TGTGCCAGCAGCCAAGGTGGACTTTACAATGAGCAGTTCTTC; CDR3aa: CASSQGGLYNEQFF
v_gene: TRBV10-2; abundance: .; j_gene: TRBJ1-1; d_gene: TRBD1; CDR3nt: TGCGCCAGCATCCCCTTAGGACAGGGCTACACTGAAGCTTTCTTT; CDR3aa: CASIPLGQGYTEAFF
v_gene: TRBV6-1; abundance: .; j_gene: TRBJ1-2; d_gene: .; CDR3nt: TGTGCCAGCAGCCCGGGGGGGGACTATGGCTACACCTTC; CDR3aa: CASSPGGDYGYTF
v_gene: TRBV7-2; abundance: .; j_gene: TRBJ2-1; d_gene: .; CDR3nt: TGTGCCAGCAGCTTAGGACAGCTTAACAATGAGCAGTTCTTC; CDR3aa: CASSLGQLNNEQFF
v_gene: TRBV25-1; abundance: .; j_gene: TRBJ2-1; d_gene: TRBD2; CDR3nt: TGTGCCAGCAGTGGGGGGGGTAGCGGGAGGGTCCCTGAGCAGTTCTTC; CDR3aa: CASSGGGSGRVPEQFF
v_gene: TRBV2; abundance: .; j_gene: TRBJ1-5; d_gene: TRBD1; CDR3nt: TGTGCCAGCAGGGAAGACAGGGCAAACAGCAATCAGCCCCAGCATTTT; CDR3aa: CASREDRANSNQPQHF
v_gene: TRBV5-1; abundance: few; j_gene: TRBJ2-5; d_gene: TRBD1; CDR3nt: TGCGCCAGCAGCTTTGGACAGGGGCGAGAGACCCAGTACTTC; CDR3aa: CASSFGQGRETQYF
v_gene: TRBV5-1; abundance: .; j_gene: TRBJ2-7; d_gene: .; CDR3nt: TGCGCCAGCAGCCTCGACAGAGACTTCTACGAGCAGTACTTC; CDR3aa: CASSLDRDFYEQYF
v_gene: TRBV28; abundance: .; j_gene: TRBJ1-4; d_gene: .; CDR3nt: TGTGCCAGCAGTTCCCCATCGACAGCAACTAATGAAAAACTGTTTTTT; CDR3aa: CASSSPSTATNEKLFF
v_gene: TRBV6-1; abundance: .; j_gene: TRBJ2-1; d_gene: TRBD2; CDR3nt: TGTGCCAGCAGTGATTTAGCGGGAGGGTTATCCTACAATGAGCAGTTCTTC; CDR3aa: CASSDLAGGLSYNEQFF
v_gene: TRBV29-1; abundance: few; j_gene: TRBJ1-2; d_gene: TRBD1; CDR3nt: TGCAGCGTCGCCCGGGACAGGGAAGCTGGCTACACCTTC; CDR3aa: CSVARDREAGYTF